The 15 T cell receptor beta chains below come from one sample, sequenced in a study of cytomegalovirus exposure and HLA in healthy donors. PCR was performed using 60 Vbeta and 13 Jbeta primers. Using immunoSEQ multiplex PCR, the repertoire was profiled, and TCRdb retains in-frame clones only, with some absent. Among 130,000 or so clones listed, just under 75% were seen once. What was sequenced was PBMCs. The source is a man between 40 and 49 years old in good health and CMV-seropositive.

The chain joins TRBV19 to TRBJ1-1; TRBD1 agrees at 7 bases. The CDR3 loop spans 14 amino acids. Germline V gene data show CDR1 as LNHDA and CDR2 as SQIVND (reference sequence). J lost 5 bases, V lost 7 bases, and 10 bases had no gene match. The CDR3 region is CASTPGQGGTEAFF. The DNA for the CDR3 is TGTGCCAGTACCCCCGGGCAGGGGGGAACTGAAGCTTTCTTT.

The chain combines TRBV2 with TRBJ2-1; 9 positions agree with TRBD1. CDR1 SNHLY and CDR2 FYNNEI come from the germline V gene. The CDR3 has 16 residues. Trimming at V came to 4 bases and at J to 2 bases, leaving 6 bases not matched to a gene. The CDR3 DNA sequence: TGTGCCAGCAGTGTACTAGGGACAGGGACCTACAATGAGCAGTTCTTC. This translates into CASSVLGTGTYNEQFF.

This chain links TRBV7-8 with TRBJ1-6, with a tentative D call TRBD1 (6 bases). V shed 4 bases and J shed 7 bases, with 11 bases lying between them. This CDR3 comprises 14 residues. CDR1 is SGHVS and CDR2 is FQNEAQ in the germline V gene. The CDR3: CASSSTGSNSPLHF. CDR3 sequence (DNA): TGTGCCAGCAGCTCAACAGGGAGCAATTCACCCCTCCACTTT.

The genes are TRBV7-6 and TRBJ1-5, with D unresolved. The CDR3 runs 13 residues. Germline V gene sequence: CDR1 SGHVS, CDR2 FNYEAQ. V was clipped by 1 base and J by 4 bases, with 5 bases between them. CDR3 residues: CASSLGENQPQHF. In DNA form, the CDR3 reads TGTGCCAGCAGCTTAGGGGAGAATCAGCCCCAGCATTTT.

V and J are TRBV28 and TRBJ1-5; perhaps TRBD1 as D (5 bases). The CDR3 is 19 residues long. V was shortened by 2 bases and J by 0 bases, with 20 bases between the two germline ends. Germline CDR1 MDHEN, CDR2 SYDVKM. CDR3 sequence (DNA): TGTGCCAGCAGTTTAGGCCCCTGGGGCAGAAGTCATAGCAATCAGCCCCAGCATTTT. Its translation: CASSLGPWGRSHSNQPQHF.

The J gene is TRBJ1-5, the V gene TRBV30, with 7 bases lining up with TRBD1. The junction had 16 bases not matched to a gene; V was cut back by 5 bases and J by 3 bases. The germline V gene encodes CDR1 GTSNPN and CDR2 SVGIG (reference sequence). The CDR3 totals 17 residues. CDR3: CAWGTRDRAAPNQPQHF. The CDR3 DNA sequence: TGTGCCTGGGGTACTCGCGACAGGGCAGCCCCCAATCAGCCCCAGCATTTT.

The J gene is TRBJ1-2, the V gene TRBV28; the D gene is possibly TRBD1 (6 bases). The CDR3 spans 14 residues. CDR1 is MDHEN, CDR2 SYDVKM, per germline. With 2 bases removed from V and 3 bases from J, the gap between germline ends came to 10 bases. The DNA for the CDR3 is TGTGCCAGCAGTTTAGGGCAGGGGTACTATGGCTACACCTTC. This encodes CASSLGQGYYGYTF.

The CDR3, as DNA: TGTGCCAGCAGTTTGGGACAGGGTTTTGTTGAGCAGTACTTC. It is translated as CASSLGQGFVEQYF. The chain links TRBV6-1 to TRBJ2-7, with 9 bases fitting TRBD1. CDR3 length equals 14 residues. V lost 5 bases, J lost 7 bases, and 9 bases stayed unmatched. Germline CDR1 reads MNHNS; CDR2 reads SASEGT.

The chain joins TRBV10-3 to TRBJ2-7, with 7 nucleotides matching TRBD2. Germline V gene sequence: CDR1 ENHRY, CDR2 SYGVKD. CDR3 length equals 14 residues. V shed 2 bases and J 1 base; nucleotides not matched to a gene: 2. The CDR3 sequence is CAISERRGSYEQYF. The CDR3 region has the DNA TGTGCCATCAGTGAGAGGCGGGGGTCCTACGAGCAGTACTTC.

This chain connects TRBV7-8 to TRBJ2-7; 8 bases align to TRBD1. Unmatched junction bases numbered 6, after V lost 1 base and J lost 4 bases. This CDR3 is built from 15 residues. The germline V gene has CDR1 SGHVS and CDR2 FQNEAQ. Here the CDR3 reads CASSLGGQVDYEQYF. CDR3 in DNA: TGTGCCAGCAGCTTAGGGGGACAGGTGGATTACGAGCAGTACTTC.

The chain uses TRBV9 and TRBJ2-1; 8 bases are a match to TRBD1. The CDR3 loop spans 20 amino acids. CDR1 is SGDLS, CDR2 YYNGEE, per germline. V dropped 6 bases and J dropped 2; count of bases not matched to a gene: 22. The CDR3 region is CASTEVAGTGKCEAYNEQFF. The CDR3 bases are TGTGCCAGCACCGAAGTCGCCGGGACAGGTAAATGTGAAGCCTACAATGAGCAGTTCTTC.

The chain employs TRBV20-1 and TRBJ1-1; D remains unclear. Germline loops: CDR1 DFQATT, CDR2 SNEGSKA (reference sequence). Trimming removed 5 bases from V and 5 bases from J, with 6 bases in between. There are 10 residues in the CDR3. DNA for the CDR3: TGCAGTGCTTCGGGTACTGAAGCTTTCTTT. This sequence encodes CSASGTEAFF.

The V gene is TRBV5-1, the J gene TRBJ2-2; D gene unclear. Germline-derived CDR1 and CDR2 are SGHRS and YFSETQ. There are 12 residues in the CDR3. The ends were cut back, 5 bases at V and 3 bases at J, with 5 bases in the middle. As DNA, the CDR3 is TGCGCCAGCAGGGCAGACACCGGGGAGCTGTTTTTT. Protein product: CASRADTGELFF. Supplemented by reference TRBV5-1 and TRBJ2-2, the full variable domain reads KAGVTQTPRYLIKTRGQQVTLSCSPISGHRSVSWYQQTPGQGLQFLFEYFSETQRNKGNFPGRFSGRQFSNSRSEMNVSTLELGDSALYLCASRADTGELFFGEGSRLTVL.

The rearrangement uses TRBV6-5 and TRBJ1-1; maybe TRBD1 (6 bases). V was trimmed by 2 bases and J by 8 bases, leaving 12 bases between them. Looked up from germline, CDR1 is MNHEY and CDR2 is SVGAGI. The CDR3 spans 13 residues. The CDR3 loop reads CASSYGQMMEAFF. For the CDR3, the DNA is TGTGCCAGCAGTTACGGACAGATGATGGAAGCTTTCTTT.

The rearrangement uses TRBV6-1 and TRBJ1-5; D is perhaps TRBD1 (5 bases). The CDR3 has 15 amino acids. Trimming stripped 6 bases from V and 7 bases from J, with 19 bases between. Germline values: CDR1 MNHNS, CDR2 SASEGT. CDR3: CASSPRGGISQPQHF. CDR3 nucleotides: TGTGCCAGCAGCCCCCGGGGGGGGATCAGCCAGCCCCAGCATTTT.